The sequence of this T cell receptor (beta chain) was determined in a study of blood T cell repertoires in COVID-19. Study details: The United States, Italy and Spain provided the acute and convalescent COVID-19 samples. PBMCs, B-cell-depleted T cells, or T cells were the source of the cDNA or gDNA that made up the material.

V lost 0 bases and J lost 10, with 13 bases in between. CDR3 length equals 15 residues. Germline CDR1 is SGHAT and CDR2 is FQNNGV. Libraries were prepared by immunoSEQ multiplex PCR; TCRdb keeps only in-frame clonotypes and omits some of them. In the table there are roughly 150,000 clones, 86% of which are singletons. The sequence derives from a woman aged 70-85 years with acute or convalescent COVID-19. What was sequenced was peripheral blood. The chain combines TRBV11-2 with TRBJ1-6; D is unclear. DNA of the CDR3: TGTGCCAGCAGCTTAGAACGAGCGGGAAGCTCACCCCTCCACTTT. It translates to CASSLERAGSSPLHF. The full variable domain, completed using reference TRBV11-2 and TRBJ1-6, is EAGVAQSPRYKIIEKRQSVAFWCNPISGHATLYWYQQILGQGPKLLIQFQNNGVVDDSQLPKDRFSAERLKGVDSTLKIQPAKLEDSAVYLCASSLERAGSSPLHFGNGTRLTVT.